The 11 T cell receptor beta chains below were found in one sample sequenced in a study of blood T cells in healthy people across ages (dated by TCRdb to the mid-2010s). The library was prepared using 5' RACE. Sequencing instrument: Illumina HiSeq 2500. A second roughly 7 to 11 cycle PCR used a sample-barcoded 5' primer and a J-beta primer mix. TCRdb trimmed the raw reads at Q25, called clones with MiXCR and kept productive beta chains. Entries that share a CDR3 protein sequence are merged under the most common genes and DNA. This sample has 540,000 or so distinct CDR3 sequences in its table, and 25% to 30% of those were observed once. The ten largest clones capture 15% to 20% of the sample. Input material: blood. Source of these receptors: a woman aged 70-85 years in good health.

This clonotype has just a few counts. The rearrangement links TRBV3-1 to TRBJ2-5; D is unclear. TRBJ2-7 explains the end of the DNA better; the J call may be wrong. CDR1 LGHDT and CDR2 YNNKEL come from the germline V gene (reference sequence). CDR3 length equals 14 residues. CDR3 DNA: TGTGCCAGCAGCCAAGGGCCGTATGCCTACGAGCAGTACTTC. Residues: CASSQGPYAYEQYF.

The chain employs TRBV19 and TRBJ1-4, with no clear D. V dropped 5 bases and J dropped 8 bases, with 15 bases sitting between them. The CDR3 runs 14 residues. Germline CDR1 LNHDA, CDR2 SQIVND (reference sequence). As DNA, the CDR3 is TGTGCCAGTAGTTCTCGGTCGGCGAGGGAAAAACTGTTTTTT. It yields the protein CASSSRSAREKLFF.

The DNA for the CDR3 is TGCGCCAGCAGCCCGGAAATACGACTAGCGGGAGTAGTCAAAAACATTCAGTACTTC. Translated: CASSPEIRLAGVVKNIQYF. The chain joins TRBV4-1 to TRBJ2-4; TRBD2 aligns across 12 bases. Looked up from germline, CDR1 is MGHRA and CDR2 is YSYEKL. After removal of 4 bases from V and 3 bases from J, the junction contained 13 bases not matched to a gene. The CDR3 spans 19 residues.

Comment on this clonotype: One end of the junction is discordant with germline, which a read error may explain. The rearrangement uses TRBV5-1 and TRBJ2-7; maybe TRBD2 (5 bases). Germline V gives CDR1 SGHRS, CDR2 YFSETQ. The CDR3 is 13 residues long. CDR3 nucleotide sequence: TGCGCCGGCAGCAACAGCGGTTCCTACGAGCAGTACTTC. Its translation is CAGSNSGSYEQYF.

This clonotype came up a few times. The V call is TRBV5-6, the J call TRBJ1-4; unclear D gene. V was clipped by 1 base and J by 0 bases, with 7 bases between them. The length of the CDR3 is 15 residues. Per germline, CDR1 SGHDT and CDR2 YYEEEE. The CDR3 region is CASSLKRATNEKLFF. For the CDR3, the DNA is TGTGCCAGCAGCTTGAAGCGGGCAACTAATGAAAAACTGTTTTTT.

J is TRBJ1-2 and V is TRBV6-5, with D perhaps matching TRBD1 (6 bases). The CDR3 consists of 15 residues. Trimming took off 6 bases at V and 4 bases at J, with 18 bases between the two ends. The V gene's germline CDR1 is MNHEY and CDR2 SVGAGI. The CDR3 sequence is CASSYDYRGFYGYTF. The CDR3, as DNA: TGTGCCAGCAGCTATGACTATAGGGGGTTCTATGGCTACACCTTC.

The chain couples TRBV11-3 to TRBJ2-4; tentative D call: TRBD2 (5 bases). Germline lookup yields CDR1 SGHNT and CDR2 YENEEA. V shed 2 bases and J shed 1 base, with 12 bases lying between them. This CDR3 is built from 16 residues. The DNA for the CDR3 is TGTGCCAGCAGCTTAAGCCCGGGGTTGGCCAAAAACATTCAGTACTTC. This gives the protein CASSLSPGLAKNIQYF.

The rearrangement uses TRBV7-3 and TRBJ1-2; D may be TRBD1 (5 bases). The length of the CDR3 is 12 residues. Germline loops: CDR1 SGHTA, CDR2 FQGTGA. Deletions cut 4 bases from V and 5 bases from J, with 8 bases between. The DNA of the CDR3 is TGTGCCAGCAGCTCAACAGGATATGGCTACACCTTC. Translation gives CASSSTGYGYTF.

The chain recombines TRBV11-2 with TRBJ1-2; D ambiguous. This CDR3 has 13 residues. In germline, CDR1 is SGHAT, CDR2 FQNNGV. Trimming left V 4 bases short and J 8 bases short, with 14 bases between. The CDR3 sequence: CASSSRSYIGYTF. CDR3 sequence (DNA): TGTGCCAGCAGCTCCCGGAGCTATATCGGCTACACCTTC. Full variable domain (remainder filled in from reference TRBV11-2 and TRBJ1-2): EAGVAQSPRYKIIEKRQSVAFWCNPISGHATLYWYQQILGQGPKLLIQFQNNGVVDDSQLPKDRFSAERLKGVDSTLKIQPAKLEDSAVYLCASSSRSYIGYTFGSGTRLTVV.

The rearrangement joins TRBV6-6 to TRBJ2-6; D may match TRBD1 or TRBD2 (5 bases each). The germline V gene encodes CDR1 MNHNY and CDR2 SVGAGI (reference sequence). V dropped 7 bases and J dropped 2 bases, with 15 bases sitting between them. This CDR3 has 16 amino acids. The CDR3 is CASNPGRQPGANVLTF. CDR3 in DNA: TGTGCCAGCAACCCGGGACGGCAACCTGGGGCCAACGTCCTGACTTTC.

This clonotype was observed a handful of times. J is TRBJ1-4 and V is TRBV2; D not resolved. The germline V gene has CDR1 SNHLY and CDR2 FYNNEI. There are 14 residues in the CDR3. Trimming took 9 bases from V and 2 from J, leaving 13 bases between them. CDR3 loop: CASQLGSTNEKLFF. Written as DNA, the CDR3 is TGTGCCAGTCAGCTAGGGTCGACTAATGAAAAACTGTTTTTT.